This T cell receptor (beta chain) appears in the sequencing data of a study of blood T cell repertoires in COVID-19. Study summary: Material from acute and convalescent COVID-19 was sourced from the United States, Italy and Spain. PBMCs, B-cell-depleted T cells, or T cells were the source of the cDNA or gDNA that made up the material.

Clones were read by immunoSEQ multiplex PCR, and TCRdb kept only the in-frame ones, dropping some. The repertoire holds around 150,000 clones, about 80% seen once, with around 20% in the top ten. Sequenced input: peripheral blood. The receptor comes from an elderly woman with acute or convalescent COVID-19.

The CDR3 nucleotides are TGTGCCAGCAGCCAAGATTTCCGGGGTTTGGGGGGCTACACCTTC. Protein: CASSQDFRGLGGYTF. This chain joins TRBV3-1 (or the pseudogene TRBV3-2) and TRBJ1-2; D uncertain. Germline loops: CDR1 LGHDT, CDR2 YNNKEL (reference sequence). The CDR3 runs 15 residues. Trimming removed 0 bases at V and 8 bases at J, with 16 bases between.